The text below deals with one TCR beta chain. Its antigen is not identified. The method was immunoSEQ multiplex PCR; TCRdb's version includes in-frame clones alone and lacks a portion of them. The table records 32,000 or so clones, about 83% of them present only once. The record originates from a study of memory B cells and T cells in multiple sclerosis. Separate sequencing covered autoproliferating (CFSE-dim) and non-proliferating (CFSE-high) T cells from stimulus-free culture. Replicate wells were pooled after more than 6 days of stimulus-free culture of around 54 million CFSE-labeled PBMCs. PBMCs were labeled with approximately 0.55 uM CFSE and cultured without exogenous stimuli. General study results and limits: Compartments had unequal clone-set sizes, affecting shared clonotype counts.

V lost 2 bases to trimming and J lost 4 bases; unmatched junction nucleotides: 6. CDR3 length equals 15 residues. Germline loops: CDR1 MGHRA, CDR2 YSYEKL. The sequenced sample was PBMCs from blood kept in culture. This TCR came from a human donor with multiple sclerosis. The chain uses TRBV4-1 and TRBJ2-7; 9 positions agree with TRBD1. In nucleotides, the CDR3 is TGCGCCAGCAGCCAACATGCGGGACAGGGATACGAGCAGTACTTC. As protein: CASSQHAGQGYEQYF.